Sequencing of this T cell receptor beta chain was carried out in a study of OX40 agonist ivuxolimab in advanced cancers. Study background: Prior anti-PD-1, anti-PD-L1 or anti-CTLA-4 therapy was allowed; around 40% had some. One hepatocellular carcinoma and a couple of cutaneous melanoma patients partially responded.

The CDR3 contains 13 residues. The germline V gene has CDR1 SQVTM and CDR2 ANQGSEA. Deletions cut 3 bases from V and 5 bases from J, with 13 bases between. Whole-study findings and limits: The mean number of expanded clones was higher in CD8+ T cells than in CD4+.

On this clone itself: The antigen is not known.

Data came from immunoSEQ multiplex PCR; TCRdb stores just in-frame clones and leaves some out. The data hold 99,000 or so clones, with 85% to 95% observed a single time. The sample here was CD4+ or CD8+ T cells sorted from blood, taken in a trial of the OX40 agonist ivuxolimab. The chain links TRBV29-1 to TRBJ2-5, with D perhaps given as TRBD1 or TRBD2 (5 bases each). The receptor was isolated from an adult with an advanced solid tumor such as melanoma, head and neck, liver or kidney cancer. The CDR3, as DNA: TGCAGCGTTGAGCGAGGGGCGGAGGAGACCCAGTACTTC. It codes for CSVERGAEETQYF.